The rows below give T cell receptor beta chains drawn from one sample of a study of read filtering for tumor transcriptome and immune sequencing. TCRdb analysed the reads with MiXCR anew, one entry per CDR3 protein. This table holds approximately 150,000 distinct CDR3 sequences, about 12% found once. The sequenced material came from a population of CD138-negative cells sorted from bone marrow. These receptors all come from a donor aged 40 or over with multiple myeloma. Each CDR3 is given without its conserved first and last residue. The order of the fields is V gene, CDR3 protein.

>TRBV24-1
ATSDPGTGSYEQY
>TRBV2
ASRASGGRSGELF
>TRBV7-9
ASSSPTRSYNEQF
>TRBV5-4
ASSLNVGNTEAF
>TRBV19
ASRGLLFPPYEQY
>TRBV2
ASSGRDMYNEQF
>TRBV19
ASSRNSGNLNEQF
>TRBV14
ASSLGQGSYEQY
>TRBV19
ASSPTGFDQPQH
>TRBV18
ASSPGGMGNQPQH
>TRBV10-3
AIRFGTIDGYT